The source of this T cell receptor beta chain is a study of early T cells in non-severe SARS-CoV-2 infection. The CDR3 loop spans 14 amino acids. The V segment lost 6 bases and the J segment 9 bases; nucleotides outside the gene matches: 10. Germline values: CDR1 MRHNA, CDR2 SNTAGT. Each CDR3 protein is one row after TCRdb ran MiXCR on the 5' RACE reads. The data contain around 80,000 distinct CDR3 sequences, about 10% of them singletons. The input for sequencing was whole blood, taken at baseline. The chain recombines TRBV6-4 with TRBJ2-4, with 8 bases aligning to TRBD2. The clonotype was recovered from an adult who was a healthcare worker with PCR-confirmed SARS-CoV-2 infection or an uninfected control (not recorded which). CDR3 DNA sequence: TGTGCCAGCAGCCCCCCGGGACTAGTTCCCATTCAGTACTTC. It encodes CASSPPGLVPIQYF.